A selection of T cell receptor beta chains follows, all from one sample in a study of blood T cell repertoires in COVID-19. Produced via immunoSEQ multiplex PCR; TCRdb's table is partial and in-frame only. This table has approximately 40,000 clones, approximately 92% appearing once. Sequenced material: peripheral blood. These receptors were obtained from a woman older than 75 with acute or convalescent COVID-19. Each CDR3 is given with its conserved first and last residue. D genes are given only for firm matches. Clone size is shown for a subset of rows, as once, few, many or a class of expanded clone.

abundance	v_gene	d_gene	j_gene	CDR3aa	CDR3nt
NA	TRBV5-1	TRBD1	TRBJ1-4	CASRSTGGDEKLFF	TGCGCCAGCAGATCGACAGGGGGTGATGAAAAACTGTTTTTT
NA	TRBV10-3	NA	TRBJ1-2	CAISEEARGKSYTF	TGTGCCATCAGTGAGGAGGCGCGCGGCAAAAGCTACACCTTC
NA	TRBV11-3	NA	TRBJ1-3	CASSSGAGNTIYF	TGTGCCAGCAGCTCAGGGGCGGGAAACACCATATATTTT
NA	TRBV6-6	TRBD2	TRBJ2-7	CASSYFSPSGGYAQYF	TGTGCCAGCAGTTACTTTTCGCCTAGCGGGGGGTACGCGCAGTACTTC
NA	TRBV19	NA	TRBJ1-1	CASSLDIYNEAFF	TGTGCCAGTAGCCTGGACATCTACAATGAAGCTTTCTTT
NA	TRBV10-3	NA	TRBJ1-2	CAISESAGVGYTF	TGTGCCATCAGTGAGTCGGCAGGGGTCGGCTACACCTTC
NA	TRBV9	TRBD1	TRBJ1-1	CASSAPTGLNTEAFF	TGTGCCAGCAGCGCGCCGACAGGGTTGAACACTGAAGCTTTCTTT
NA	TRBV7-2	NA	TRBJ1-2	CASSLIQGFTGYTF	TGTGCCAGCAGCTTAATTCAGGGATTTACAGGCTACACCTTC
NA	TRBV19	NA	TRBJ1-2	CASSHRGEPWTVKYGYTF	TGTGCCAGTAGTCATCGGGGAGAGCCATGGACGGTGAAATATGGCTACACCTTC
NA	TRBV25-1	TRBD1	TRBJ2-3	CASSEQGAPQYF	TGTGCCAGCAGTGAACAGGGGGCACCGCAGTATTTT
NA	TRBV5-1	NA	TRBJ1-4	CASSSSGATNEKLFF	TGCGCCAGCAGCTCGTCGGGGGCAACTAATGAAAAACTGTTTTTT
NA	TRBV6-6	NA	TRBJ1-5	CASSLQGGSNQPQHF	TGTGCCAGCAGTTTACAGGGCGGGAGCAATCAGCCCCAGCATTTT
NA	TRBV6-4	TRBD1	TRBJ2-7	CASKPPGQGAYEQYF	TGTGCCAGCAAACCGCCGGGACAGGGGGCTTACGAGCAGTACTTC
NA	TRBV5-8	TRBD1	TRBJ1-2	CASRPGQGFFNYGYTF	TGTGCCAGCAGACCGGGACAGGGCTTTTTTAACTATGGCTACACCTTC
once	TRBV18	TRBD1	TRBJ1-2	CASSQGGQTNYGYTF	TGTGCCAGCTCACAGGGGGGACAGACTAACTATGGCTACACCTTC
NA	TRBV11-2	NA	TRBJ1-2	CASSPGVWYGYTF	TGTGCCAGCAGCCCCGGAGTATGGTATGGCTACACCTTC
NA	TRBV15	TRBD2	TRBJ2-3	CATSRARLAGGSDTQYF	TGTGCCACCAGCAGAGCCCGGCTAGCGGGGGGTTCCGATACGCAGTATTTT
NA	TRBV6-7	TRBD1	TRBJ2-7	CASSYRTGGYEQYF	TGTGCCAGCAGTTACCGGACAGGGGGCTACGAGCAGTACTTC
NA	TRBV2	TRBD2	TRBJ2-1	CASSVLAVTSSQFF	TGTGCCAGCAGTGTCCTAGCGGTGACCTCCTCCCAGTTCTTC
few	TRBV6-2/TRBV6-3	TRBD1	TRBJ1-1	CASIYGTGGMNTEAFF	TGTGCCAGCATTTACGGGACAGGGGGCATGAACACTGAAGCTTTCTTT
few	TRBV27	TRBD1	TRBJ2-4	CASRRQGARPLNIQYF	TGTGCCAGCAGACGACAGGGGGCTAGACCCTTAAACATTCAGTACTTC
NA	TRBV5-1	NA	TRBJ1-2	CASSPVGGNYGYTF	TGCGCCAGCAGCCCCGTTGGGGGGAACTATGGCTACACCTTC
NA	TRBV7-2	TRBD2	TRBJ2-3	CASSYQPGLASADTQYF	TGTGCCAGCAGCTACCAGCCGGGACTAGCAAGTGCGGATACGCAGTATTTT
NA	TRBV5-1	NA	TRBJ2-2	CASIEGYGTGELFF	TGCGCCAGCATAGAGGGTTATGGCACCGGGGAGCTGTTTTTT
NA	TRBV12-5	TRBD1	TRBJ1-2	CASGLVEGRTGEGGYTF	TGTGCTAGTGGTTTGGTAGAGGGCAGGACAGGAGAAGGAGGCTACACCTTC
NA	TRBV19	TRBD1	TRBJ1-2	CASSIEGGGYGYTF	TGTGCCAGTAGTATAGAAGGGGGCGGCTATGGCTACACCTTC
NA	TRBV5-4	NA	TRBJ1-1	CASSLSGAYTEAFF	TGTGCCAGCAGCTTGTCAGGGGCCTACACTGAAGCTTTCTTT
NA	TRBV30	NA	TRBJ1-3	CAWEGTPRTIYF	TGTGCCTGGGAGGGGACACCCCGAACCATATATTTT
once	TRBV30	TRBD1	TRBJ1-6	CAWSRGDRDYSYNSPLHF	TGTGCCTGGAGTAGGGGGGACAGGGACTACTCCTATAATTCACCCCTCCACTTT
once	TRBV12-3/TRBV12-4	NA	TRBJ1-4	CASSLWEDEKLFF	TGTGCCAGCAGTTTATGGGAGGATGAAAAACTGTTTTTT
NA	TRBV7-3	TRBD2	TRBJ2-3	CASSLIPSGGAPADTQYF	TGTGCCAGCAGCTTAATTCCTAGCGGGGGGGCGCCCGCAGATACGCAGTATTTT
NA	TRBV6-5	NA	TRBJ2-3	CASSYYYPRDKDTQYF	TGTGCCAGCAGTTACTACTACCCGCGGGATAAAGATACGCAGTATTTT
NA	TRBV5-6	NA	TRBJ2-2	CASSLQFTGELFF	TGTGCCAGCAGCTTGCAGTTCACCGGGGAGCTGTTTTTT
NA	TRBV5-1	NA	TRBJ2-5	CASSLVGKEETQYF	TGCGCCAGCAGCTTGGTAGGAAAGGAGGAGACCCAGTACTTC
NA	TRBV11-2	NA	TRBJ1-1	CASSREGSEAFF	TGTGCCAGCAGCAGGGAGGGGTCTGAAGCTTTCTTT